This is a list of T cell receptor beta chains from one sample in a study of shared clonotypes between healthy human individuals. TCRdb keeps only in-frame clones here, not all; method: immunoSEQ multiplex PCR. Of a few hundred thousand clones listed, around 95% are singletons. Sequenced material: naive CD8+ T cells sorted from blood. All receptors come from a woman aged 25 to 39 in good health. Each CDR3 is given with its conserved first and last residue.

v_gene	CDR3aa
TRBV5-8	CASSLAETSGSTDTQYF
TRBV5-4	CASSLALAGASSADTQYF
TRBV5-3	CARILLGPYYEQYF
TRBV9	CASRDRGDGYTF
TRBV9	CASSVPGEDEQYF
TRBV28	CASSLLPSGRSGELFF
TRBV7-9	CASSLVGTPGIYEQYF
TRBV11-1	CASSLRGTSSYEQYF
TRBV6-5	CASSTSSGVRYEQYF
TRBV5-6	CASSTATDRQGNTEAFF
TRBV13	CASSLGEGQPYGYTF
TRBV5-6	CASSLWTGAYNEQFF
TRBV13	CASSLEMDRGRKQYF
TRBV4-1	CASSQEGRGAYQPQHF
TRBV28	CASTTYYRSEQFF
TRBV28	CASSSPYDYEQYF
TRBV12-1	CASSAPLGVRGDNEQFF
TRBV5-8	CASSPPGRGYTIYF
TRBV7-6	CASSSSSYEQYF
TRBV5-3	CARRWEILNTEAFF
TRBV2	CASSGEQGIRNQPQHF
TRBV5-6	CASSLLAGARSNEQFF
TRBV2	CASSVLGTEAFF
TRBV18	CASSPPFEGLSGNTIYF
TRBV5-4	CASSLSNEQYF
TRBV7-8	CASSLEDTSSYEQYF
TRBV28	CASSEGAGELFF
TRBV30	CALDRASSYEQYF
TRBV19	CASRDRDNEQFF
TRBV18	CASSTGQFYEQYF
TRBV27	CASSSSTDTPNYGYTF
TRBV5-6	CASSLVRVGTEAFF
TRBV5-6	CASSFPGSLPDPYGYTF
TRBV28	CASNTPGLGDQETQYF
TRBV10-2	CASSEFNSPGPYNEQFF
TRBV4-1	CASSQDLRTESHEQFF
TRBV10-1	CASSEGLAGGVYEQYF
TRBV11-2	CASRSSGTGGVETQYF
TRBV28	CASSRGLSYEQYF
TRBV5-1	CASSAFRDSYNEQFF
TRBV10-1	CANHPSGGYNEQFF
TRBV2	CASVGTDHQETQYF
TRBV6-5	CASSYGTPNTEAFF
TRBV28	CAIGGSGRARDTQYF
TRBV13	CASSRAESGTRVYTQYF
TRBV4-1	CASSHTQREDGELFF
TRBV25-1	CASSLNFGETQYF
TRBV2	CASRLTSGEIYEQYF
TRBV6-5	CASSYGLGLDTQYF
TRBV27	CASKLYGYTF
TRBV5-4	CASSLGLGGFNEQYF
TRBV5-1	CASSLVRVWALEQFF
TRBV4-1	CASSQAAAGGLYEQYF
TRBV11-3	CASSSSPGSEAFF
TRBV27	CASSLLAGGYEQYF
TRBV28	CASRGLAGTIYEQYF
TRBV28	CASSARTGLVAFF